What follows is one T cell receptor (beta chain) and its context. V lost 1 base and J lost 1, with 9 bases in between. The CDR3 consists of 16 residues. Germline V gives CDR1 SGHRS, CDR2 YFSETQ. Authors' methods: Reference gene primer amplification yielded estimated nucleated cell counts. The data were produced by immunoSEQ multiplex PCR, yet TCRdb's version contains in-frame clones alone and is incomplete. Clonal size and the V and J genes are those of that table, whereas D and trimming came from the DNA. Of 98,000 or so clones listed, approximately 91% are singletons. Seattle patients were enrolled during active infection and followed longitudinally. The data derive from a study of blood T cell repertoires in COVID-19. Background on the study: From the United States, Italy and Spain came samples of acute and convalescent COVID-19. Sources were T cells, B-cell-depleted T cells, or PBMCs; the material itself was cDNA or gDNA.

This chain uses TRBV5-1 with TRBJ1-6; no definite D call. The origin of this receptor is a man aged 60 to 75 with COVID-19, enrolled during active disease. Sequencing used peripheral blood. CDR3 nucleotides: TGCGCCAGCAGCTTGTCGGTAACGTCCTATAATTCACCCCTCCACTTT. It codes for CASSLSVTSYNSPLHF.